This T cell receptor (beta chain) was observed in a study of early T cells in non-severe SARS-CoV-2 infection. Study as a whole: The sequenced material was bulk RNA from unsorted whole blood, and its chains were unpaired.

Individual cDNA molecules carried attached unique molecular identifiers. TCRdb redid the calling of the 5' RACE reads with MiXCR, one entry per CDR3 protein. This sample has approximately 74,000 distinct CDR3 sequences; 13% to 15% occur once, and the top ten carry approximately 11%. Trimming took off 10 bases at V and 5 bases at J, with 17 bases between the two ends. There are 13 residues in the CDR3. The clonotype comes from an adult who was a healthcare worker with PCR-confirmed SARS-CoV-2 infection or an uninfected control (not recorded which). The rearrangement links TRBV12-3 or TRBV12-4 to TRBJ1-1; a weak D match, TRBD1 (6 bases). The sample taken for sequencing was whole blood. The CDR3 spells CATENIQGTEAFF. As DNA, the CDR3 is TGTGCCACCGAGAATATACAGGGAACTGAAGCTTTCTTT.